This T cell receptor (beta chain) emerged from a study of cytotoxic CD8 clonotypes in ibrutinib-treated CLL. Concerning this clone itself: Its specificity is not known.

Study observations and caveats: Baseline clonality, above age-matched healthy donor levels, tracked circulating CD8+ T-cell counts.

CDR3 length: 13 amino acids. Looked up from germline, CDR1 is SGHTA and CDR2 is FQGNSA. V lost 2 bases to trimming and J lost 7 bases, with 9 bases between them. Produced via immunoSEQ multiplex PCR; TCRdb's table is partial and in-frame only. The table includes over 150,000 clones, 81% detected once. J is TRBJ2-1 and V is TRBV7-2; D unresolved. This receptor was obtained from a human donor with chronic lymphocytic leukemia. The sequencing used PBMCs, collected after 12 months of ibrutinib treatment. The CDR3 spells CASSLRSANEQFF. The DNA for the CDR3 is TGTGCCAGCAGCTTACGTTCAGCTAATGAGCAGTTCTTC.